The rows below give T cell receptor beta chains drawn from one sample of a study of T cell responses to AZD1222 COVID-19 vaccine. Measured with immunoSEQ multiplex PCR; TCRdb has only the in-frame clones, and not every one. The sample shows 95,000 to 150,000 clones, more than 70% of them seen only once. Sample: peripheral blood, taken on day 0 of AZD1222 vaccination. All receptors come from an adult in good health. Each CDR3 is given with its conserved first and last residue. The D gene is left open where the match is weak. A row's size may be missing; if present it is once, few, many or a size class.

v_call	j_call	clone_size	d_call	cdr3_length	cdr3_aa	cdr3_nt
TRBV4-2	TRBJ2-7	NA	NA	16	CASSQARLTPSYEQYF	TGTGCCAGCAGCCAAGCTCGACTGACGCCGTCCTACGAGCAGTACTTC
TRBV2	TRBJ1-1	NA	NA	11	CASTGGAEAFF	TGTGCCAGCACGGGGGGAGCTGAAGCTTTCTTT
TRBV5-1	TRBJ1-5	NA	TRBD1	16	CASSLTGAGGNQPQHF	TGCGCCAGCAGCTTGACAGGGGCGGGAGGCAATCAGCCCCAGCATTTT
TRBV5-1	TRBJ1-3	NA	NA	16	CASSLSDGPSGNTIYF	TGCGCCAGCAGCCTTTCGGACGGACCCTCTGGAAACACCATATATTTT
TRBV9	TRBJ1-3	NA	TRBD1	16	CASSVGTGGNWDTIYF	TGTGCCAGCAGCGTTGGGACAGGGGGTAATTGGGACACCATATATTTT
TRBV18	TRBJ2-5	NA	NA	11	CASSPGETQYF	TGTGCCAGCTCACCAGGAGAGACCCAGTACTTC
TRBV6-1	TRBJ1-2	NA	NA	19	CASSEGAQISGIANYGYTF	TGTGCCAGCAGTGAAGGGGCGCAAATCTCCGGGATCGCTAACTATGGCTACACCTTC
TRBV9	TRBJ2-5	NA	NA	14	CASSPRGGQETQYF	TGTGCCAGCAGCCCGAGAGGGGGACAAGAGACCCAGTACTTC
TRBV11-3	TRBJ2-7	NA	TRBD2	14	CASSSMTSGAEQYF	TGTGCCAGCAGCTCCATGACTAGCGGGGCCGAGCAGTACTTC
TRBV4-2	TRBJ1-3	once	NA	17	CASSQMRESNSGNTIYF	TGTGCCAGCAGCCAGATGCGAGAGTCGAACTCTGGAAACACCATATATTTT
TRBV10-3	TRBJ1-1	NA	TRBD1	13	CAIQGGMNTEAFF	TGTGCCATCCAGGGGGGAATGAACACTGAAGCTTTCTTT
TRBV20-1	TRBJ2-5	NA	NA	10	CSAGTETQYF	TGCAGTGCCGGAACAGAGACCCAGTACTTC